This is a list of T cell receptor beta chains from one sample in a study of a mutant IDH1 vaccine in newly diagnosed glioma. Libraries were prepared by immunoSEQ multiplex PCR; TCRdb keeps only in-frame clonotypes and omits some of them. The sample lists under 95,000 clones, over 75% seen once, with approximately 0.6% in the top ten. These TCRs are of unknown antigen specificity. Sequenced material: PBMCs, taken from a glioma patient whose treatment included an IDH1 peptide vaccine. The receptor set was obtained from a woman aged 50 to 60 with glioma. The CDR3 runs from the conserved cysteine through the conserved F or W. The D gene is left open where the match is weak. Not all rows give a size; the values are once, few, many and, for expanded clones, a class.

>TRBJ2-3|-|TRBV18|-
CASSPTGTSTDTQYF
TGTGCCAGCTCACCAACCGGGACTAGCACAGATACGCAGTATTTT
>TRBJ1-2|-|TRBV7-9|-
CASSAYRDIANYGYTF
TGTGCCAGCAGCGCTTACCGGGACATAGCTAACTATGGCTACACCTTC
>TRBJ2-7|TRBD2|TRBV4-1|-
CASSQLGLAGLSSYEQYF
TGCGCCAGCAGCCAACTCGGACTAGCGGGGCTAAGCTCCTACGAGCAGTACTTC
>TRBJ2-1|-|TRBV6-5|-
CASSFRDTMDNEQFF
TGTGCCAGCAGCTTCCGGGACACTATGGATAATGAGCAGTTCTTC
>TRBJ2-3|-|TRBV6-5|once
CASSYKGRMLGDTQYF
TGTGCCAGCAGTTACAAGGGGAGAATGTTGGGAGATACGCAGTATTTT
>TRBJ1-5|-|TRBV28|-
CASGPRDPAYSNQPQHF
TGTGCCAGCGGGCCCCGGGACCCGGCATATAGCAATCAGCCCCAGCATTTT
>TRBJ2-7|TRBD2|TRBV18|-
CASSPSSSGVSYEQYF
TGTGCCAGCTCACCATCTTCTAGCGGGGTTTCCTACGAGCAGTACTTC
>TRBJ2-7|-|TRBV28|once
CASSLGQGSPYEQYF
TGTGCCAGCAGTTTGGGGCAGGGGTCGCCCTACGAGCAGTACTTC
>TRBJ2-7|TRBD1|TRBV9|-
CASSSRSEGAGEQYF
TGTGCCAGCAGCTCCCGAAGCGAGGGGGCGGGCGAGCAGTACTTC
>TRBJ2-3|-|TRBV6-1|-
CASSSKQAITQYF
TGTGCCAGCAGTTCAAAACAGGCGATCACGCAGTATTTT
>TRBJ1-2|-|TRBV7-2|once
CASSLERGARVGYTF
TGTGCCAGCAGCTTAGAGAGGGGCGCAAGGGTTGGCTACACCTTC
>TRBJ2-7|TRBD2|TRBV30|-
CAWSVGLEAEQYF
TGTGCCTGGAGTGTAGGACTAGAGGCCGAGCAGTACTTC
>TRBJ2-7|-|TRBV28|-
CASSLYRGTLYEQYF
TGTGCCAGCAGTTTATATCGAGGGACACTCTACGAGCAGTACTTC
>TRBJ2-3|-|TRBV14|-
CASSRTSTSTDTQYF
TGTGCCAGCAGCCGTACTAGCACTAGCACAGATACGCAGTATTTT
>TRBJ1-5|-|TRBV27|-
CASSLSPTGDQPQHF
TGTGCCAGCAGTTTATCGCCGACGGGGGATCAGCCCCAGCATTTT
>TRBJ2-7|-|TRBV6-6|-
CASSYQDSRYEQYF
TGTGCCAGCAGTTACCAGGACAGCCGCTACGAGCAGTACTTC
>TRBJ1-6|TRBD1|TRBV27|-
CASGNRGYSPLHF
TGTGCCAGCGGGAACAGGGGGTATTCACCCCTCCACTTT
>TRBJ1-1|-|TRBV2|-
CASSRQVAFF
TGTGCCAGCAGTCGGCAGGTAGCTTTCTTT
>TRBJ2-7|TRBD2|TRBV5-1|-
CASSSGLAGGTYEQYF
TGCGCCAGCAGCTCCGGACTAGCGGGGGGGACCTACGAGCAGTACTTC
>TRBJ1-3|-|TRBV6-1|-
CASYARRAGNTIYF
TGTGCCAGCTACGCTCGGCGGGCTGGAAACACCATATATTTT
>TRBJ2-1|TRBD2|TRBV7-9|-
CASSHSGGPYNEQFF
TGTGCCAGCAGCCATAGCGGGGGGCCCTACAATGAGCAGTTCTTC
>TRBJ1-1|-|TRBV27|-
CASSFGEGAEAFF
TGTGCCAGCAGTTTCGGGGAGGGGGCTGAAGCTTTCTTT
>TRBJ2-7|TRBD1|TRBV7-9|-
CASSFGQDSYEQYF
TGTGCCAGCAGCTTCGGACAGGACTCCTACGAGCAGTACTTC
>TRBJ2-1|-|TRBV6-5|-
CASSPQGGGQFF
TGTGCCAGCAGCCCCCAAGGGGGAGGGCAGTTCTTC
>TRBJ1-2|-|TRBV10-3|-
CAISGLRDGYTF
TGTGCCATCAGTGGACTACGCGATGGCTACACCTTC
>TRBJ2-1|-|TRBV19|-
CASGGDQPEQFF
TGTGCCAGTGGGGGCGACCAACCCGAGCAGTTCTTC
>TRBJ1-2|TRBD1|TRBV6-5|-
CASSSQGGGYTF
TGTGCCAGCAGTTCCCAGGGGGGCGGCTACACCTTC
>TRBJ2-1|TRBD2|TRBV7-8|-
CASSLALKGGPIEQFF
TGTGCCAGCAGCTTAGCGCTAAAGGGAGGGCCGATTGAGCAGTTCTTC
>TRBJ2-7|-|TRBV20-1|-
CSAETQGEQYF
TGCAGTGCGGAAACCCAAGGCGAGCAGTACTTC
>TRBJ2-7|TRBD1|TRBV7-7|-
CADIGGESSYEQYF
TGTGCCGATATAGGGGGCGAGAGCTCCTACGAGCAGTACTTC
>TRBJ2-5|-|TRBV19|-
CASRDAGPRETQYF
TGTGCCAGTAGAGACGCCGGGCCCAGAGAGACCCAGTACTTC
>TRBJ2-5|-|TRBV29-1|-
CSVESRHYKTQYF
TGCAGCGTTGAATCGCGGCATTACAAGACCCAGTACTTC
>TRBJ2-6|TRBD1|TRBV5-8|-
CASSPGQEVIGANVLTF
TGTGCCAGCAGCCCGGGACAGGAGGTAATTGGGGCCAACGTCCTGACTTTC
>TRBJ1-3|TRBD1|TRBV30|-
CAWSVDRRPGNTIYF
TGTGCCTGGAGTGTGGACAGGAGGCCTGGAAACACCATATATTTT
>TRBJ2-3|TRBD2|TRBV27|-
CASSLRTSATDTQYF
TGTGCCAGCAGTTTACGGACTAGCGCCACAGATACGCAGTATTTT
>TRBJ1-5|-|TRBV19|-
CASSIVKGPMSGNQPQHF
TGTGCCAGTAGTATAGTCAAGGGCCCAATGTCGGGCAATCAGCCCCAGCATTTT
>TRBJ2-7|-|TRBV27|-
CASSLQGAVEQYF
TGTGCCAGCAGTTTACAGGGTGCGGTAGAGCAGTACTTC
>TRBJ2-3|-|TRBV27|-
CAVWGTDTQYF
TGTGCCGTATGGGGCACAGATACGCAGTATTTT
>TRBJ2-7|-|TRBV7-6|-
CASSLEVGEQYF
TGTGCCAGCAGCTTAGAGGTCGGCGAGCAGTACTTC
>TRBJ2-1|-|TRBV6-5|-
CASSYSGNEQFF
TGTGCCAGCAGTTACTCCGGCAATGAGCAGTTCTTC
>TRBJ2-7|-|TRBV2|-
CASKIRQSSYEQYF
TGTGCCAGCAAGATCAGACAGAGCTCCTACGAGCAGTACTTC
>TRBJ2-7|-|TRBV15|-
CATSRSFGGQNFYEQYF
TGTGCCACCAGCCGATCTTTCGGAGGCCAGAACTTCTACGAGCAGTACTTC
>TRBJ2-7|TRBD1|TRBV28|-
CASRGQGVWYF
TGTGCCAGCAGGGGACAGGGTGTGTGGTACTTC
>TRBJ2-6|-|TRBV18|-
CASSPQGLISGANVLTF
TGTGCCAGCTCACCACAAGGACTTATCTCTGGGGCCAACGTCCTGACTTTC
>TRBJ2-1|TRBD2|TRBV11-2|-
CASSPGTSGSIYNEQFF
TGTGCCAGCAGCCCCGGGACTAGCGGGAGTATCTACAATGAGCAGTTCTTC